This paragraph covers one T cell receptor beta chain sequence. These data come from a study of blood T cell repertoires in COVID-19. At the level of the study: Sample material is recorded as cDNA or gDNA derived from T cells, B-cell-depleted T cells, or PBMCs.

The CDR3 extends over 15 amino acids. J gave up 8 bases and V 3 bases, and 11 bases lay outside the gene matches. The germline gives CDR1 SGHDT, CDR2 YYEEEE. The assay was immunoSEQ multiplex PCR, and TCRdb's table has in-frame clones only and misses some. The sample carries around 230,000 clones, about four fifths recorded once. The sample comprised peripheral blood. The V and J genes are TRBV5-6 and TRBJ1-2; TRBD1 matches 9 bases. This TCR derives from a woman older than 75 with acute or convalescent COVID-19. The CDR3 region is CASSWGAQGAGGYTF. The CDR3 DNA reads as TGTGCCAGCAGCTGGGGGGCACAGGGGGCCGGCGGCTACACCTTC.